These T cell receptor beta chains were read from a single sample in a study of memory CD4+ T cells and cytomegalovirus serostatus. Assay used: immunoSEQ multiplex PCR; TCRdb lists only in-frame clones, some missing. The profile shows 64,000 or so clones, 60% to 80% of them singletons. What was sequenced was memory CD4+ T cells from blood. All receptors come from an adult in good health and CMV-seronegative. Each CDR3 is given with its conserved first and last residue. A D gene is named only where the DNA matches it firmly. Part of the rows lack a size; the others show once, few, many or a class for expanded clones.

DNA	CDR3	D	J	V	size
TGCGCCAGCAGCCTAGGGACTAGCGGGCATCGCGCCAATGAGCAGTTCTTC	CASSLGTSGHRANEQFF	TRBD2	TRBJ2-1	TRBV5-1	-
TGCAGCGTTGCCTCCCACCTAGGGAATGAGCAGTTCTTC	CSVASHLGNEQFF	-	TRBJ2-1	TRBV29-1	-
TGTGCCAGCAGCTTAGGTGGGGGCCGGGATGAGCAGTACTTC	CASSLGGGRDEQYF	-	TRBJ2-7	TRBV7-6	-
TGTGCCTGGAGTGTACGACAGGGGCTAGGACCCCAGCATTTT	CAWSVRQGLGPQHF	TRBD1	TRBJ1-5	TRBV30	-
TGTGCCAGCAGCTCCCGGACAGCCTCTAACTATGGCTACACCTTC	CASSSRTASNYGYTF	-	TRBJ1-2	TRBV7-8	-
TGTGCCTGGGGACTTGGCACAGGGAATCAGCCCCAGCATTTT	CAWGLGTGNQPQHF	-	TRBJ1-5	TRBV30	-
TGTGCCTGGAAATATCTCTCTGGGCAGACTTATAATTCACCCCTCCACTTT	CAWKYLSGQTYNSPLHF	-	TRBJ1-6	TRBV30	-
TGTGCCAGCAGCTTAGGGACAGGGAGCGGTCAGCCCCAGCATTTT	CASSLGTGSGQPQHF	TRBD1	TRBJ1-5	TRBV7-9	-
TGTGCCAGCAGCTTAGTTGGCCCTCCCCAGCATTTT	CASSLVGPPQHF	-	TRBJ1-5	TRBV7-2	once
TGCAGCGTTGAACAGGGGATCTCTGGAAACACCATATATTTT	CSVEQGISGNTIYF	-	TRBJ1-3	TRBV29-1	few
TGTGCCAGCAGCCAAGATCTCGAGGGACCGAACACTGAAGCTTTCTTT	CASSQDLEGPNTEAFF	-	TRBJ1-1	TRBV4-2	-
TGCGCCAGCAGCTTGGACACAGGTTTCTACAATGAGCAGTTCTTC	CASSLDTGFYNEQFF	-	TRBJ2-1	TRBV5-1	-
TGTGCCTGGAGCCCGGACAGGGCTCAGCAGCCCCAGCATTTT	CAWSPDRAQQPQHF	TRBD1	TRBJ1-5	TRBV30	-
TGTGCCAGCTATTTGGGGGTAATGAACACTGAAGCTTTCTTT	CASYLGVMNTEAFF	-	TRBJ1-1	TRBV6-5	-
TGCGCCAGCAGCGGGGGACAGGGAGAATCACCCCTCCACTTT	CASSGGQGESPLHF	TRBD1	TRBJ1-6	TRBV5-1	-
TGTGCCAGCAGTCGGGACTTCTTCTACGAGCAGTACTTC	CASSRDFFYEQYF	-	TRBJ2-7	TRBV28	-
TGTGCCAGCACCCCGGGTGGGTCCTACAATGAGCAGTTCTTC	CASTPGGSYNEQFF	-	TRBJ2-1	TRBV2	once
TGCAGCGTTGTGTTGGTGGTGAACACTGAAGCTTTCTTT	CSVVLVVNTEAFF	-	TRBJ1-1	TRBV29-1	-
TGTGCCAGCAGCTCCCGACAGATGATCTACAATGAGCAGTTCTTC	CASSSRQMIYNEQFF	-	TRBJ2-1	TRBV7-9	-
TGTGCCAGCAGCAGACAGGCCACCGACACAGATACGCAGTATTTT	CASSRQATDTDTQYF	-	TRBJ2-3	TRBV9	-
TGTGCCTGGAGTGTAATGGGGGGTGGTCAGCCCCAGCATTTT	CAWSVMGGGQPQHF	-	TRBJ1-5	TRBV30	few
TGTGCCATCAGTGAGAGCGACACCCCCGGATACGAGCAGTACTTC	CAISESDTPGYEQYF	-	TRBJ2-7	TRBV10-3	-
TGCGCCAGCAGCTTGGACAGACCGAACACTGAAGCTTTCTTT	CASSLDRPNTEAFF	-	TRBJ1-1	TRBV5-1	-
TGTGCCAGCAGTTACTCAAGGGACGGGGCAACCTACGAGCAGTACTTC	CASSYSRDGATYEQYF	-	TRBJ2-7	TRBV6-5	once
TGCGCCAGCAGCCAAGACTCGGACGTCCAGCCCCAGCATTTT	CASSQDSDVQPQHF	-	TRBJ1-5	TRBV4-3	once
TGTGCCAGTACTTATGAGCCCTCTGGAAACACCATATATTTT	CASTYEPSGNTIYF	-	TRBJ1-3	TRBV19	medium-sized
TGCAGCGTTGAGGGACAGGGTATGGGGGGCTACACCTTC	CSVEGQGMGGYTF	TRBD1	TRBJ1-2	TRBV29-1	-
TGTGCCTGGAGTCGGTCAGGGGACGGACAGCCCCAGCATTTT	CAWSRSGDGQPQHF	-	TRBJ1-5	TRBV30	-
TGTGCCACCGGGGGCCTCCGAGGCTACACCTTC	CATGGLRGYTF	-	TRBJ1-2	TRBV28	-
TGTGCCAGTACCTGGACAGGGGCCATGGTAGCTTTCTTT	CASTWTGAMVAFF	TRBD1	TRBJ1-1	TRBV19	-
TGCAGCGTTAGGGGGGAAGGGGCACCAGATACGCAGTATTTT	CSVRGEGAPDTQYF	-	TRBJ2-3	TRBV29-1	-
TGTGCCAGCTCACCTCCGACCCGGGCAGATACGCAGTATTTT	CASSPPTRADTQYF	-	TRBJ2-3	TRBV18	-
TGTGCCAGCTCACCAGTAGCCACGGCCCTCTCTGGAAACACCATATATTTT	CASSPVATALSGNTIYF	-	TRBJ1-3	TRBV18	-
TGCGCCAGCAGCCCGGGGGACAGGGCTAACTATGGCTACACCTTC	CASSPGDRANYGYTF	TRBD1	TRBJ1-2	TRBV5-1	-
TGTGCCATCAGTGGAACATGGACAGGGAAAGGCGAGCAGTACTTC	CAISGTWTGKGEQYF	TRBD1	TRBJ2-7	TRBV10-3	-
TGCGCCAGCAGCCCGGGACAGGGGATTAACTATGGCTACACCTTC	CASSPGQGINYGYTF	TRBD1	TRBJ1-2	TRBV5-1	-
TGTGCCAGCTCAGAAAACAGGGGACAGGATCAGCCCCAGCATTTT	CASSENRGQDQPQHF	TRBD1	TRBJ1-5	TRBV18	-
TGCGCCAGCAGCTCCGGGGACAGGGGAACCTATGGCTACACCTTC	CASSSGDRGTYGYTF	TRBD1	TRBJ1-2	TRBV5-1	-
TGTGCCAGCAGTTCCCCAAACACTGAAGCTTTCTTT	CASSSPNTEAFF	-	TRBJ1-1	TRBV28	-
TGTGCCTGGAGAGCCTCGTACACCGGGGAGCTGTTTTTT	CAWRASYTGELFF	-	TRBJ2-2	TRBV30	-
TGTGCCAGCAGCCAAGACAGGGATGGCTACACCTTC	CASSQDRDGYTF	TRBD1	TRBJ1-2	TRBV7-8	-
TGTGCCAGTTGGAAGTCCTACCGCTACAATGAGCAGTTCTTC	CASWKSYRYNEQFF	-	TRBJ2-1	TRBV28	few
TGTGCCAGCACCACAGGGCTAAATGGCTACACCTTC	CASTTGLNGYTF	-	TRBJ1-2	TRBV6-1	-
TGTGCCAGCAGCTTAACCCCTGACATTAGGTCCTATGGCTACACCTTC	CASSLTPDIRSYGYTF	-	TRBJ1-2	TRBV7-2	-
TGTGCCAGCAGCCAGACAGCGGGGCGCCCCCAAGAGACCCAGTACTTC	CASSQTAGRPQETQYF	TRBD2	TRBJ2-5	TRBV4-2	-
TGCGCCAGCAGCCGCGGACAGGGTATATGGCAAGAGACCCAGTACTTC	CASSRGQGIWQETQYF	TRBD1	TRBJ2-5	TRBV4-3	-
TGCGCCAGCAGCTTGGCGGCAGGGGGGGTTGGCGAGCAGTACTTC	CASSLAAGGVGEQYF	-	TRBJ2-7	TRBV5-1	-
TGTGCCAGCAGTTACTCGAGTCCCAATCAGCCCCAGCATTTT	CASSYSSPNQPQHF	-	TRBJ1-5	TRBV6-5	medium-sized
TGTGCCAGCTCACCTACCCCGCCAGGGGGTAATTCACCCCTCCACTTT	CASSPTPPGGNSPLHF	TRBD1	TRBJ1-6	TRBV18	-
TGTGCCAGCAGCCATCGGACAGATTATGGCTACACCTTC	CASSHRTDYGYTF	-	TRBJ1-2	TRBV14	-
TGTGCCAGCAGCACACAGGGGTACTTGGTCACTGAAGCTTTCTTT	CASSTQGYLVTEAFF	TRBD1	TRBJ1-1	TRBV7-2	-
TGTGCCAGCTCCCCAGGGTTGGGGAACACCGGGGAGCTGTTTTTT	CASSPGLGNTGELFF	-	TRBJ2-2	TRBV18	-
TGTGCCAGCAGCGTAGCTGGGGGCAGGGTCTATGGCTACACTTTC	CASSVAGGRVYGYTF	-	TRBJ1-2	TRBV9	-
TGTGCCAGCAGCTTAGCCTCTAGCGGGGGAGGCACAGATACGCAGTATTTT	CASSLASSGGGTDTQYF	TRBD2	TRBJ2-3	TRBV11-1	-
TGCGCCAGCAGCCAAGGGGGGGGCTATGGCTACACCTTC	CASSQGGGYGYTF	-	TRBJ1-2	TRBV5-1	-